Presented here are 5 T cell receptor beta chains from one specimen sequenced in a study of blood T cell repertoires in COVID-19. Measured with immunoSEQ multiplex PCR; TCRdb has only the in-frame clones, and not every one. The data contain about 260,000 clones, around nine tenths of them singletons. The material sequenced was peripheral blood. The source of these receptors is a man aged 40-55 years with active or convalescent COVID-19.

This chain connects TRBV6-2 or TRBV6-3 to TRBJ2-3; 7 bases match TRBD1. Germline CDR1 and CDR2: MNHEY and SVGEGT. V was clipped by 2 bases and J by 6 bases; unmatched bases: 5. The CDR3 totals 14 residues. The CDR3 sequence: CASSYTGVTDTQYF. The CDR3 nucleotides read TGTGCCAGCAGTTACACAGGGGTAACGGATACGCAGTATTTT.

The chain combines TRBV29-1 with TRBJ1-1; tentatively, D is TRBD1 (5 bases). CDR1 and CDR2 (germline): SQVTM, ANQGSEA. The length of the CDR3 is 13 residues. Between the trimmed V and J ends, which lost 4 bases and 1 base, there was a span of 10 bases. The CDR3 here is CSVVTGPNTEAFF. The CDR3 DNA follows: TGCAGCGTTGTTACAGGCCCGAACACTGAAGCTTTCTTT.

The chain uses TRBV9 and TRBJ2-6, with a weak D call TRBD2 (6 bases). CDR3 length: 12 amino acids. Germline-derived CDR1 and CDR2 are SGDLS and YYNGEE. Trimming left V 5 bases short and J 9 bases short, with 9 bases between. The CDR3 spells CASRGGLNVLTF. CDR3 in DNA: TGTGCCAGCAGGGGGGGTCTCAACGTCCTGACTTTC.

Points on this clone: The sample carries other DNA sequences with the same CDR3. V and J are TRBV5-1 and TRBJ1-2; 7 positions match TRBD1. Germline CDR1 is SGHRS and CDR2 is YFSETQ. V gave up 0 bases and J gave up 0 bases; unmatched junction bases: 5. The CDR3 sequence is 16 residues long. CDR3 DNA: TGCGCCAGCAGCTTGGGACGGGACAGAGCTAACTATGGCTACACCTTC. Amino acid sequence: CASSLGRDRANYGYTF.

The chain links TRBV25-1 to TRBJ2-3; TRBD1 aligns across 10 bases. The CDR3 is 15 amino acids. After removal of 2 bases from V and 1 base from J, the junction contained 0 bases not matched to a gene. From germline, CDR1 is MGHDK and CDR2 SYGVNS. For the CDR3, the DNA is TGTGCCAGCAGTGAAGGGACAGGGGGCACAGATACGCAGTATTTT. This encodes CASSEGTGGTDTQYF. The complete variable domain, with remaining parts taken from reference TRBV25-1 and TRBJ2-3, reads EADIYQTPRYLVIGTGKKITLECSQTMGHDKMYWYQQDPGMELHLIHYSYGVNSTEKGDLSSESTVSRIRTEHFPLTLESARPSHTSQYLCASSEGTGGTDTQYFGPGTRLTVL.